The rows below give T cell receptor beta chains drawn from one sample of a study of control samples from healthy donors and cancer patients. Measured with immunoSEQ multiplex PCR; TCRdb has only the in-frame clones, and not every one. The sample lists about 150,000 clones; over 85% were seen once. Sequenced: blood. These receptors came from a man aged 35 to 55 in good health. The CDR3 runs from the conserved cysteine through the conserved F or W. The D gene is left open where the match is weak. Expanded clones get a size class; other rows say once, few or many, or leave the size out.

clone_size: -; d_call: -; j_call: TRBJ1-5; v_call: TRBV6-6; cdr3_aa: CASSYPQGINQPQHF; cdr3_nt: TGTGCCAGCAGTTACCCCCAGGGGATAAATCAGCCCCAGCATTTT
clone_size: -; d_call: -; j_call: TRBJ1-5; v_call: TRBV28; cdr3_aa: CASSSGGSNQPQHF; cdr3_nt: TGTGCCAGCAGTTCAGGAGGAAGCAATCAGCCCCAGCATTTT
clone_size: -; d_call: TRBD1; j_call: TRBJ2-7; v_call: TRBV25-1; cdr3_aa: CASSKTSGTGGYEQYF; cdr3_nt: TGTGCCAGCAGTAAAACTTCCGGGACAGGGGGCTACGAGCAGTACTTC
clone_size: -; d_call: -; j_call: TRBJ2-5; v_call: TRBV2; cdr3_aa: CASSEVGTTQETQYF; cdr3_nt: TGTGCCAGCAGTGAAGTAGGGACAACTCAAGAGACCCAGTACTTC
clone_size: -; d_call: -; j_call: TRBJ1-2; v_call: TRBV29-1; cdr3_aa: CSVEERRGGWGYTF; cdr3_nt: TGCAGCGTTGAAGAGAGGCGGGGTGGCTGGGGCTACACCTTC
clone_size: -; d_call: TRBD1; j_call: TRBJ1-6; v_call: TRBV7-8; cdr3_aa: CASSGQGARNSPLHF; cdr3_nt: TGTGCCAGCAGCGGACAGGGGGCGAGGAATTCACCCCTCCACTTT
clone_size: -; d_call: -; j_call: TRBJ1-5; v_call: TRBV28; cdr3_aa: CASSLLGNQPQHF; cdr3_nt: TGTGCCAGCAGCCTCCTGGGCAATCAGCCCCAGCATTTT
clone_size: -; d_call: TRBD1; j_call: TRBJ1-3; v_call: TRBV28; cdr3_aa: CASSSGTGFGNTIYF; cdr3_nt: TGTGCCAGCAGTTCTGGGACAGGCTTTGGAAACACCATATATTTT
clone_size: -; d_call: -; j_call: TRBJ1-6; v_call: TRBV9; cdr3_aa: CASSVEGEGGWDNSPLHF; cdr3_nt: TGTGCCAGCAGCGTAGAGGGAGAAGGAGGGTGGGATAATTCACCCCTCCACTTT
clone_size: -; d_call: -; j_call: TRBJ2-2; v_call: TRBV6-1; cdr3_aa: CASSDMGFGTGELFF; cdr3_nt: TGTGCCAGCAGTGACATGGGATTCGGCACCGGGGAGCTGTTTTTT
clone_size: -; d_call: -; j_call: TRBJ1-6; v_call: TRBV6-5; cdr3_aa: CASSNSVVSSPLHF; cdr3_nt: TGTGCCAGCAGTAATAGCGTCGTTAGTTCACCCCTCCACTTT
clone_size: -; d_call: -; j_call: TRBJ2-7; v_call: TRBV7-8; cdr3_aa: CASSLWVATEVEGWEQYF; cdr3_nt: TGTGCCAGCAGCTTATGGGTGGCGACGGAAGTAGAGGGGTGGGAGCAGTACTTC
clone_size: -; d_call: -; j_call: TRBJ1-1; v_call: TRBV5-4; cdr3_aa: CASSLGTEDTEAFF; cdr3_nt: TGTGCCAGCAGCCTAGGGACGGAAGACACTGAAGCTTTCTTT
clone_size: -; d_call: -; j_call: TRBJ1-1; v_call: TRBV18; cdr3_aa: CASSPNTMNTEAFF; cdr3_nt: TGTGCCAGCTCACCAAATACCATGAACACTGAAGCTTTCTTT
clone_size: -; d_call: TRBD2; j_call: TRBJ2-1; v_call: TRBV5-1; cdr3_aa: CASSLGSGGANEQFF; cdr3_nt: TGCGCCAGCAGCTTGGGTAGCGGGGGGGCCAATGAGCAGTTCTTC
clone_size: -; d_call: -; j_call: TRBJ1-2; v_call: TRBV12-3/TRBV12-4; cdr3_aa: CASSLFGYGYTF; cdr3_nt: TGTGCCAGCAGTTTGTTCGGCTATGGCTACACCTTC
clone_size: few; d_call: -; j_call: TRBJ1-2; v_call: TRBV6-2/TRBV6-3; cdr3_aa: CASSYSSDKIYGYTF; cdr3_nt: TGTGCCAGCAGTTACTCCTCGGACAAGATCTATGGCTACACCTTC
clone_size: -; d_call: -; j_call: TRBJ1-4; v_call: TRBV21-1; cdr3_aa: CASSKEDATNEKLFF; cdr3_nt: TGTGCCAGCAGCAAGGAAGACGCAACTAATGAAAAACTGTTTTTT